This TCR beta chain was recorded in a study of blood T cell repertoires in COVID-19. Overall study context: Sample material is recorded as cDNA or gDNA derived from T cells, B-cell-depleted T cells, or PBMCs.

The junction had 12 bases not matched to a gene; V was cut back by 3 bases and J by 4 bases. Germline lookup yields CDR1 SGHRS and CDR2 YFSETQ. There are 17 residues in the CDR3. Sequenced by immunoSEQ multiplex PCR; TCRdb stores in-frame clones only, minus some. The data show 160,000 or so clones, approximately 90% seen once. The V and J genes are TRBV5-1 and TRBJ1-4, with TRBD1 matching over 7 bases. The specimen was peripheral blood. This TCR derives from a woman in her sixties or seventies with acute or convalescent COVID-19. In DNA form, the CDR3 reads TGCGCCAGCAGCTCGATTGGCCTCCGGGACAGTAATGAAAAACTGTTTTTT. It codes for CASSSIGLRDSNEKLFF. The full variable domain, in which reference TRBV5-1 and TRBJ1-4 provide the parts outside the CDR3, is KAGVTQTPRYLIKTRGQQVTLSCSPISGHRSVSWYQQTPGQGLQFLFEYFSETQRNKGNFPGRFSGRQFSNSRSEMNVSTLELGDSALYLCASSSIGLRDSNEKLFFGSGTQLSVL.